The 15 T cell receptor beta chains given below trace back to one sample, sequenced in a study of CD8 T cells in ankylosing spondylitis. From the 5' RACE reads, TCRdb called clonotypes with MiXCR, one entry per CDR3 protein. This sample has 500,000 to 550,000 distinct CDR3 sequences, with 10% to 15% found just once. General observations from the study: Ankylosing spondylitis blood seemed to carry a telltale TCR beta motif made of fewer than ten highly homologous variants.

These receptors have no identified antigens. Sequenced input: blood, either unsorted or a sorted T cell fraction (not recorded which). These TCRs come from a male donor with ankylosing spondylitis.

The CDR3 DNA reads TGTGCCAGCAGCCACAGCTACGAGCAGTACGTC. It encodes CASSHSYEQYV. The V call is TRBV6-1, the J call TRBJ2-7; D ambiguous. Between the trimmed V and J ends, which lost 6 bases and 3 bases, there was a span of 6 bases. CDR1 and CDR2 from the germline V gene are MNHNS and SASEGT. CDR3 size: 11 residues.

The chain couples TRBV20-1 to TRBJ2-3; D is unclear. The germline V gene encodes CDR1 DFQATT and CDR2 SNEGSKA (reference sequence). The CDR3 is 12 residues long. The V and J ends lost 3 bases and 3 bases respectively, with 7 bases between them. CDR3 in amino acids: CSASATTDTQYF. CDR3 DNA sequence: TGCAGTGCTAGTGCTACTACAGATACGCAGTATTTT.

A few counts support this clonotype. The gene calls are TRBV20-1 and TRBJ1-5, with 8 bases aligning to TRBD1. Germline-derived CDR1 and CDR2 are DFQATT and SNEGSKA (reference sequence). The V segment lost 4 bases and the J segment 7 bases; nucleotides outside the gene matches: 6. The CDR3 sequence is 13 residues long. CDR3 residues: CSAMQGAQQPQHF. CDR3 DNA: TGCAGTGCTATGCAGGGGGCCCAGCAGCCCCAGCATTTT.

This clonotype was seen many times. The V and J genes are TRBV12-3 or TRBV12-4 and TRBJ2-7; D is tentatively TRBD1 or TRBD2 (5 bases each). The CDR3 loop spans 15 amino acids. The V end was cut by 5 bases, the J end by 0 bases, with 14 bases between. The CDR3 reads CASSMGVRGSYEQYV. The CDR3, as DNA: TGTGCCAGCAGTATGGGGGTAAGGGGCTCCTACGAGCAGTACGTC.

This clonotype was detected ten times or more. This rearrangement joins TRBV5-1 to TRBJ2-1; weak D call: TRBD1 (6 bases). Germline V gene data show CDR1 as SGHRS and CDR2 as YFSETQ. The CDR3 covers 15 residues. Trimming took 2 bases from V and 10 from J, leaving 19 bases between them. CDR3 nucleotides: TGCGCCAGCAGCTTAACAGGGCCGGCCGCCGGGGAGCAGTTCTTC. Its translation is CASSLTGPAAGEQFF.

This clonotype was seen only a few times. This chain connects TRBV5-6 to TRBJ1-6; D might be TRBD1 (6 bases). The CDR3 totals 15 residues. Trimming left V 3 bases short and J 7 bases short, with 14 bases between. The germline V gene encodes CDR1 SGHDT and CDR2 YYEEEE. The CDR3 DNA reads TGTGCCAGCAGCTCCTACCAACAGGGAAATTCACCCCTCCACTTT. It is translated as CASSSYQQGNSPLHF.

This clonotype was seen a few times. This sequence joins TRBV24-1 and TRBJ2-1; D perhaps matches TRBD1 (6 bases). The CDR3 spans 11 residues. The ends were cut back, 7 bases at V and 11 bases at J, with 11 bases in the middle. Germline CDR1 KGHDR, CDR2 SFDVKD. CDR3 residues: CATRRDKQQFF. CDR3 nucleotides: TGTGCCACCAGACGGGACAAGCAGCAGTTCTTC.

This clonotype was counted only a few times. The chain joins TRBV11-2 to TRBJ1-6; D might be TRBD1 (5 bases). This CDR3 has 14 amino acids. The ends were cut back, 3 bases at V and 6 bases at J, with 9 bases in the middle. Germline lookup yields CDR1 SGHAT and CDR2 FQNNGV. In DNA, the CDR3 is TGTGCCAGCAGCTTTGAAAGGGGTAATTCACCCCTCCACTTT. This encodes CASSFERGNSPLHF.

This clonotype was seen a handful of times. The chain has TRBV11-3 and TRBJ1-1; no definite D call. CDR1 is SGHNT, CDR2 YENEEA, per germline. Trimming took off 1 base at V and 4 bases at J, with 13 bases between the two ends. The CDR3 has 15 residues. The CDR3: CASSLVGNRGTEAFF. CDR3 DNA: TGTGCCAGCAGCTTAGTTGGGAATCGAGGCACTGAAGCTTTCTTT.

There are a few counts of this clonotype. The genes are TRBV11-2 and TRBJ2-3, with D unclear. V lost 9 bases and J 2 bases, leaving 12 bases between the germline ends. The CDR3 is made up of 13 amino acids. Germline loops: CDR1 SGHAT, CDR2 FQNNGV. As DNA, the CDR3 is TGTGCCAGTCTCGGGCCAAACACAGATACGCAGTATTTT. Translated, it gives CASLGPNTDTQYF.

V usage is TRBV27 and J usage is TRBJ2-1, with 8 positions matching TRBD1. Germline assignment: CDR1 MNHEY and CDR2 SMNVEV (reference sequence). The CDR3 consists of 14 residues. V was pared by 6 bases and J by 4 bases, with 5 bases of the junction left unmatched. The CDR3 DNA sequence: TGTGCCAGCAGAAAAGACAGGGGATACAATGAGCAGTTCTTC. Its translation: CASRKDRGYNEQFF.

Turning to this clonotype: A clone one base away is much larger, so this may be a read error. The gene calls are TRBV12-3 or TRBV12-4 and TRBJ1-5; tentatively, D is TRBD1 (6 bases). There are 15 residues in the CDR3. The CDR3 sequence: CASSHRRGGDQPQRF. The CDR3 nucleotides read TGTGCCAGCAGTCACCGGCGCGGGGGCGACCAGCCCCAGCGTTTT.

The J gene is TRBJ1-1, the V gene TRBV18; 8 nucleotides line up with TRBD1. There are 12 residues in the CDR3. V shed 5 bases, J shed 7 bases, and the junction held 3 bases outside the gene matches. Germline CDR1 is KGHSH and CDR2 is LQKENI. The CDR3 DNA is TGTGCCAGCTCAACCGGACAGGGTGAAGCTTTCTTT. Its translation is CASSTGQGEAFF.

This clonotype was counted a few times. The CDR3 DNA follows: TGTGCCAGCAGCTCCACTCTGGGGGGCGGGGAGCTGTTTTTT. It yields the protein CASSSTLGGGELFF. The rearrangement joins TRBV7-2 to TRBJ2-2, with D perhaps TRBD2 (6 bases). Germline loops: CDR1 SGHTA, CDR2 FQGNSA. The CDR3 totals 14 residues. Trimming took 4 bases from V and 7 from J, leaving 13 bases between them.

This chain joins TRBV30 and TRBJ1-2; 7 nucleotides agree with TRBD1. CDR3 length: 13 residues. Germline lookup yields CDR1 GTSNPN and CDR2 SVGIG (reference sequence). Trimming took 4 bases from V and 8 from J; bases not matched to a gene: 10. As DNA, the CDR3 is TGTGCCTGGACCCTCATTGACAGGGACGGCTACACCTTC. This translates into CAWTLIDRDGYTF.